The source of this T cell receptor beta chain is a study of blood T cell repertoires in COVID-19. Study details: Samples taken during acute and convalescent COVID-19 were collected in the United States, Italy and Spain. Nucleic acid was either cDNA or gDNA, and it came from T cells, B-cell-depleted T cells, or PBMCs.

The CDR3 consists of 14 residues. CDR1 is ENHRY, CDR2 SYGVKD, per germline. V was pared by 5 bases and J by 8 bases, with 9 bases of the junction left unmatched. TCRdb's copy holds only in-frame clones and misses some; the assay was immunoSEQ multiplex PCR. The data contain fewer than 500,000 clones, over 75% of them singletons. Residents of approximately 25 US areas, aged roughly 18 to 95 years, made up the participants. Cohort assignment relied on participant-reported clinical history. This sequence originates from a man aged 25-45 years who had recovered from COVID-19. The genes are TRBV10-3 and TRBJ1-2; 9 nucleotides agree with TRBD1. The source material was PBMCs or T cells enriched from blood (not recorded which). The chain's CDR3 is CAISQTGTGSGYTF. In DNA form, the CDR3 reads TGTGCCATCAGTCAGACCGGGACAGGGAGCGGCTACACCTTC.